This is a list of T cell receptor beta chains from one sample in a study of blood T cell repertoires in COVID-19. Clones were sequenced by immunoSEQ multiplex PCR, and TCRdb holds only the in-frame ones, with some missing. The table includes roughly 64,000 clones, approximately 86% detected once. What was sequenced was peripheral blood. The receptors here all came from a man between 40 and 49 years old with acute or convalescent COVID-19. Each CDR3 is given with its conserved first and last residue. Fields, in order: J gene, clone size, V gene, CDR3 protein. The size entry is marked missing in some rows and otherwise reads once, few, many or a size class.

J: TRBJ1-4
size: -
V: TRBV7-2
CDR3: CASSLGLRSEEKLFF

J: TRBJ2-3
size: few
V: TRBV24-1
CDR3: CATSDPGTGNTDTQYF

J: TRBJ1-6
size: -
V: TRBV28
CDR3: CASSLGQGGYNSPLHF

J: TRBJ2-5
size: -
V: TRBV19
CDR3: CASSRYRVGITSNAETQYF

J: TRBJ2-5
size: -
V: TRBV4-1
CDR3: CASSWGTGARETQYF

J: TRBJ1-2
size: -
V: TRBV7-2
CDR3: CASSFLGGGKGYTF

J: TRBJ2-2
size: -
V: TRBV6-4
CDR3: CASRVAGGTGTGELFF

J: TRBJ2-3
size: -
V: TRBV10-3
CDR3: CAISESTTTDTQYF

J: TRBJ1-2
size: -
V: TRBV11-3
CDR3: CASSLSGGDYGYTF

J: TRBJ2-5
size: -
V: TRBV2
CDR3: CASDPGMQETQYF

J: TRBJ1-6
size: -
V: TRBV12-5
CDR3: CASGLTRSPLHF

J: TRBJ1-2
size: -
V: TRBV10-2
CDR3: CASSEAQGGYGYTF

J: TRBJ1-2
size: -
V: TRBV24-1
CDR3: CATSVKGLNYGYTF

J: TRBJ2-7
size: -
V: TRBV18
CDR3: CASSPVASLEGEQYF

J: TRBJ1-1
size: once
V: TRBV5-4
CDR3: CASSRLGSGTEAFF

J: TRBJ2-3
size: -
V: TRBV15
CDR3: CATSRDGGSSDTQYF

J: TRBJ1-5
size: once
V: TRBV10-3
CDR3: CAISDQGAAQPQHF

J: TRBJ1-2
size: -
V: TRBV2
CDR3: CASSAGLHGYTF

J: TRBJ1-4
size: -
V: TRBV6-6
CDR3: CASGGGTLGEKLFF

J: TRBJ2-7
size: -
V: TRBV11-3
CDR3: CASSFRTGYYEQYF

J: TRBJ1-2
size: -
V: TRBV12-2
CDR3: CASRPTWASYGYTF

J: TRBJ2-7
size: once
V: TRBV4-2
CDR3: CASSQGSSSSYEQYF

J: TRBJ1-4
size: -
V: TRBV2
CDR3: CATATRTGINEKLFF

J: TRBJ2-7
size: -
V: TRBV30
CDR3: CASLATGSYEQYF

J: TRBJ1-3
size: -
V: TRBV7-6
CDR3: CASSFAGVFSGNTIYF

J: TRBJ2-3
size: -
V: TRBV11-3
CDR3: CASSSRSLAGVPRQYF

J: TRBJ2-4
size: -
V: TRBV13
CDR3: CASSSYLAGGPVNIQYF

J: TRBJ1-6
size: -
V: TRBV30
CDR3: CAWTGEYNSPLHF

J: TRBJ2-2
size: -
V: TRBV11-3
CDR3: CASSLDRYRGDTGELFF

J: TRBJ2-1
size: -
V: TRBV29-1
CDR3: CSVPPTSGEYNEQFF

J: TRBJ1-1
size: -
V: TRBV30
CDR3: CAWRGDRKNTEAFF

J: TRBJ2-2
size: -
V: TRBV27
CDR3: CASSLSTQGTGELFF

J: TRBJ2-6
size: -
V: TRBV7-3
CDR3: CASSSGLSGANVLTF

J: TRBJ1-4
size: -
V: TRBV4-1
CDR3: CASSHDSNEKLFF

J: TRBJ2-7
size: -
V: TRBV4-1
CDR3: CASSQTGSLDEQYF

J: TRBJ2-7
size: -
V: TRBV20-1
CDR3: CSASRGSYEQYF

J: TRBJ1-4
size: -
V: TRBV6-6
CDR3: CASSYSTLLFF

J: TRBJ2-2
size: -
V: TRBV6-5
CDR3: CARLQGRTGELFF

J: TRBJ1-3
size: -
V: TRBV10-1
CDR3: CASSGTGSGKSGNTIYF

J: TRBJ1-4
size: -
V: TRBV14
CDR3: CASSSQGTPNEKLFF

J: TRBJ2-3
size: few
V: TRBV4-1
CDR3: CASSQSGLAGTGDTQYF

J: TRBJ1-1
size: -
V: TRBV6-5
CDR3: CATQGHWTEAFF

J: TRBJ1-2
size: -
V: TRBV5-1
CDR3: CASTWSADSYGYTF

J: TRBJ1-2
size: -
V: TRBV19
CDR3: CASSITTDRGEGYTF

J: TRBJ2-7
size: -
V: TRBV5-4
CDR3: CASSLTRGGRYEQYF

J: TRBJ1-1
size: -
V: TRBV5-4
CDR3: CASSFQGAVGRNTEAFF

J: TRBJ1-2
size: -
V: TRBV19
CDR3: CASSVGQGYSYGYTF

J: TRBJ2-3
size: -
V: TRBV5-4
CDR3: CASSLSLTGGRTDTQYF